Below, 29 T cell receptor beta chains from the same sample are listed, as sequenced in a study of T cell responses to AZD1222 COVID-19 vaccine. Sequenced by immunoSEQ multiplex PCR; TCRdb stores in-frame clones only, minus some. The table lists around 140,000 clones. The sample was peripheral blood. These receptors all come from an adult in good health.

As to this clone: Within the sample, other DNA sequences also encode this same CDR3. The rearrangement links TRBV4-1 to TRBJ1-5; D gene uncertain. CDR1 is MGHRA, CDR2 YSYEKL, per germline. The V and J ends lost 1 base and 1 base respectively, with 8 bases between them. The CDR3 totals 15 residues. CDR3 sequence (DNA): TGCGCCAGCAGCCAAGTCGTAACCAGCAATCAGCCCCAGCATTTT. Its protein product is CASSQVVTSNQPQHF.

This sequence joins TRBV4-1 and TRBJ1-3; D is perhaps TRBD1 (5 bases). The CDR3 has 18 residues. V gave up 0 bases and J gave up 1 base, with 16 bases separating them. Germline CDR1 reads MGHRA; CDR2 reads YSYEKL. CDR3 nucleotides: TGCGCCAGCAGCCAAGATTCCACCGGGACCGCTTCTGGAAACACCATATATTTT. It is translated as CASSQDSTGTASGNTIYF.

The V gene is TRBV5-8, the J gene TRBJ2-7; possibly TRBD2 for D (6 bases). This CDR3 contains 14 residues. The V and J ends lost 7 bases and 1 base respectively, with 15 bases between them. Per the germline V gene, CDR1 is SGHTS and CDR2 is YDEGEE. In nucleotides, the CDR3 is TGTGCCAGCGGGAGGCGCCCGGTATCCTACGAGCAGTACTTC. It translates to CASGRRPVSYEQYF.

This rearrangement joins TRBV2 to TRBJ2-5, with D unclear. Germline CDR1 and CDR2: SNHLY and FYNNEI. The V end was cut by 2 bases, the J end by 5 bases, with 3 bases between. The CDR3 totals 11 residues. CDR3 coding DNA: TGTGCCAGCAGTGAAAGGGAGACCCAGTACTTC. Translation: CASSERETQYF.

This chain connects TRBV7-2 to TRBJ2-3; unclear D gene. The length of the CDR3 is 13 residues. From germline, CDR1 is SGHTA and CDR2 FQGNSA. The V end was cut by 6 bases, the J end by 4 bases, with 11 bases between. CDR3 amino acids: CASRNGGADTQYF. DNA of the CDR3: TGTGCCAGCAGGAACGGCGGCGCAGATACGCAGTATTTT.

The gene calls are TRBV7-6 and TRBJ2-2, with D possibly called TRBD1 or TRBD2 (6 bases each). The germline V and J ends were trimmed by 2 bases and 3 bases, with 13 bases remaining between them. This CDR3 has 16 amino acids. Germline V gene data show CDR1 as SGHVS and CDR2 as FNYEAQ. The CDR3 DNA is TGTGCCAGCAGCTTAACGGGGGCGTCGGACACCGGGGAGCTGTTTTTT. It codes for CASSLTGASDTGELFF.

The chain uses TRBV7-2 and TRBJ2-7; D is perhaps TRBD1 or TRBD2 (5 bases each). CDR3 length: 14 residues. Trimming shortened V by 2 bases and J by 4 bases, and 12 bases separated the two germline ends. CDR1 is SGHTA and CDR2 is FQGNSA in the germline V gene. The CDR3: CASSLNRGGYEQYF. As DNA, the CDR3 is TGTGCCAGCAGCTTAAATCGGGGCGGATACGAGCAGTACTTC.

The CDR3 loop reads CATSRGGLAENSYEQYF. For the CDR3, the DNA is TGTGCCACCAGCAGGGGCGGACTAGCGGAAAACTCCTACGAGCAGTACTTC. This chain connects TRBV15 to TRBJ2-7; 10 positions match TRBD2. Germline CDR1 LNHNV, CDR2 YYDKDF (reference sequence). The CDR3 sequence is 17 residues long. The J segment lost 0 bases and the V segment lost 3 bases, leaving 8 bases of the junction unmatched.

The chain carries TRBV7-9 and TRBJ2-7; TRBD1 is a possible D gene (6 bases). V lost 2 bases and J lost 3, with 11 bases in between. The CDR3 consists of 14 residues. The V gene's germline CDR1 is SEHNR and CDR2 FQNEAQ (reference sequence). Here the CDR3 reads CASSLMVGGYEQYF. Here the CDR3 DNA reads TGTGCCAGCAGCTTAATGGTAGGGGGCTACGAGCAGTACTTC.

The chain carries TRBV19 and TRBJ2-1; 7 bases line up with TRBD1. This CDR3 spans 14 amino acids. Germline CDR1 LNHDA, CDR2 SQIVND (reference sequence). With 3 bases clipped from V and 5 bases from J, the junction kept 4 bases outside the gene matches. CDR3 sequence: CASSIGDRHNEQFF. In DNA, the CDR3 is TGTGCCAGTAGTATTGGGGACAGACACAATGAGCAGTTCTTC. The variable domain in full, completed from reference TRBV19 and TRBJ2-1, reads DGGITQSPKYLFRKEGQNVTLSCEQNLNHDAMYWYRQDPGQGLRLIYYSQIVNDFQKGDIAEGYSVSREKKESFPLTVTSAQKNPTAFYLCASSIGDRHNEQFFGPGTRLTVL.

The chain links TRBV18 to TRBJ1-2; 7 positions agree with TRBD1. Germline trimming cut 6 bases from V and 7 bases from J; bases unmatched to any gene: 5. Germline lookup yields CDR1 KGHSH and CDR2 LQKENI. The CDR3 sequence is 12 residues long. CDR3 bases: TGTGCCAGCTCTACCACAGGGGCTGGCTACACCTTC. It codes for CASSTTGAGYTF.

The chain is built from TRBV12-3 or TRBV12-4 and TRBJ1-1; D ambiguous. CDR3 length: 13 residues. Trimming removed 3 bases from V and 5 bases from J, with 10 bases in between. This CDR3 is CASSFGRKTEAFF. The DNA for the CDR3 is TGTGCCAGCAGTTTTGGTAGGAAGACTGAAGCTTTCTTT.

This rearrangement joins TRBV4-2 to TRBJ1-6; D ambiguous. Germline V gene lookup returns CDR1 LGHNA and CDR2 YNFKEQ. The CDR3 is 14 amino acids. Deletions cut 0 bases from V and 4 bases from J, with 4 bases between. The CDR3 sequence: CASSQEGYNSPLHF. CDR3 nucleotides: TGTGCCAGCAGCCAAGAAGGGTATAATTCACCCCTCCACTTT.

The chain is built from TRBV18 and TRBJ2-2, with 7 bases aligning to TRBD1. Germline V gene sequence: CDR1 KGHSH, CDR2 LQKENI. Germline trimming cut 0 bases from V and 4 bases from J; bases unmatched to any gene: 2. CDR3 length: 15 amino acids. Written as DNA, the CDR3 is TGTGCCAGCTCACCACCCCAGGGGGTCACCGGGGAGCTGTTTTTT. It translates to CASSPPQGVTGELFF.

The chain employs TRBV6-5 and TRBJ1-1; no definite D call. The CDR3 sequence is 14 residues long. V was trimmed by 4 bases and J by 4 bases, leaving 13 bases between them. The germline gives CDR1 MNHEY, CDR2 SVGAGI. For the CDR3, the DNA is TGTGCCAGCAGTTTTTCTGGACGGGGCACTGAAGCTTTCTTT. It codes for CASSFSGRGTEAFF.

The genes are TRBV5-1 and TRBJ2-7, with unresolved D. This CDR3 contains 12 residues. The germline gives CDR1 SGHRS, CDR2 YFSETQ. Trimming removed 5 bases from V and 7 bases from J, with 13 bases in between. The CDR3 sequence is CASSPTPWEQYF. CDR3 nucleotide sequence: TGCGCCAGCAGTCCTACCCCTTGGGAGCAGTACTTC. Supplemented by reference TRBV5-1 and TRBJ2-7, the full variable domain reads KAGVTQTPRYLIKTRGQQVTLSCSPISGHRSVSWYQQTPGQGLQFLFEYFSETQRNKGNFPGRFSGRQFSNSRSEMNVSTLELGDSALYLCASSPTPWEQYFGPGTRLTVT.

V is TRBV28 and J is TRBJ2-5; 12 bases agree with TRBD2. Germline V lookup: CDR1 MDHEN, CDR2 SYDVKM. The CDR3 has 13 residues. Trimming took 8 bases from V and 3 from J; bases not matched to a gene: 1. The CDR3 nucleotides read TGTGCCAGCGGACTAGCGGGGAAAGAGACCCAGTACTTC. Translated, it gives CASGLAGKETQYF.

The J gene is TRBJ2-5, the V gene TRBV5-1, with 7 bases aligning to TRBD2. V lost 2 bases, J lost 3 bases, and 7 bases stayed unmatched. CDR1 is SGHRS, CDR2 YFSETQ, per germline. The CDR3 is 15 amino acids. The CDR3 is CASSFTSVGEETQYF. The CDR3, as DNA: TGCGCCAGCAGCTTCACTAGCGTTGGGGAAGAGACCCAGTACTTC.

The V gene is TRBV4-2, the J gene TRBJ1-4; D is unclear. V shed 4 bases and J shed 4 bases, with 16 bases lying between them. From germline, CDR1 is LGHNA and CDR2 YNFKEQ. The CDR3 extends over 16 amino acids. CDR3 DNA: TGTGCCAGCAGCCGCGGACCGCTGCGGGGTAATGAAAAACTGTTTTTT. Its protein is CASSRGPLRGNEKLFF.

The chain combines TRBV4-1 with TRBJ2-3; either TRBD1 or TRBD2 may supply D (6 bases each). Trimming took 1 base from V and 2 from J, leaving 13 bases between them. CDR1 MGHRA and CDR2 YSYEKL come from the germline V gene. The length of the CDR3 is 16 residues. The CDR3 DNA follows: TGCGCCAGCAGCCAAGTGTCGGGGGCATTCACAGATACGCAGTATTTT. Its translation is CASSQVSGAFTDTQYF.

J is TRBJ1-6 and V is TRBV30, with 8 bases matching TRBD1. Germline-derived CDR1 and CDR2 are GTSNPN and SVGIG (reference sequence). Trimming cost V 4 bases and J 6 bases; bases outside gene matches: 2. CDR3 size: 13 residues. DNA for the CDR3: TGTGCCTGGACTCAGGGGGCTAATTCACCCCTCCACTTT. Its translation: CAWTQGANSPLHF.

The V call is TRBV29-1, the J call TRBJ1-2; D possibly corresponds to TRBD1 (5 bases). Germline-derived CDR1 and CDR2 are SQVTM and ANQGSEA. This CDR3 is 11 amino acids long. V was trimmed by 3 bases and J by 8 bases, leaving 10 bases between them. CDR3 coding DNA: TGCAGCGTTGATGAGGGGTTCGGCTACACCTTC. Protein sequence: CSVDEGFGYTF. The full variable domain, in which reference TRBV29-1 and TRBJ1-2 provide the parts outside the CDR3, is SAVISQKPSRDICQRGTSLTIQCQVDSQVTMMFWYRQQPGQSLTLIATANQGSEATYESGFVIDKFPISRPNLTFSTLTVSNMSPEDSSIYLCSVDEGFGYTFGSGTRLTVV.

The chain uses TRBV2 and TRBJ2-7; maybe TRBD2 (5 bases). Deletions cut 5 bases from V and 5 bases from J, with 10 bases between. The V gene's germline CDR1 is SNHLY and CDR2 FYNNEI. CDR3 length equals 12 residues. The DNA of the CDR3 is TGTGCCAGCAGTCGGGGTTCCCACGAGCAGTACTTC. Its translation is CASSRGSHEQYF. The variable domain in full, with the rest retrieved from reference TRBV2 and TRBJ2-7, is EPEVTQTPSHQVTQMGQEVILRCVPISNHLYFYWYRQILGQKVEFLVSFYNNEISEKSEIFDDQFSVERPDGSNFTLKIRSTKLEDSAMYFCASSRGSHEQYFGPGTRLTVT.

This chain connects TRBV11-1 to TRBJ2-7, with D uncertain. V lost 2 bases, J lost 3 bases, and 14 bases lay in between. Germline CDR1 reads SGHAT; CDR2 reads FQDESV (reference sequence). This CDR3 has 15 residues. The CDR3, as DNA: TGTGCCAGCAGCTTATTGAGTGCCGTGGGCTACGAGCAGTACTTC. This sequence encodes CASSLLSAVGYEQYF.

The chain couples TRBV6-2 or TRBV6-3 to TRBJ1-6; tentative D call: TRBD1 (6 bases). Trimming took off 5 bases at V and 9 bases at J, with 17 bases between the two ends. The CDR3 runs to 15 residues. Looked up from germline, CDR1 is MNHEY and CDR2 is SVGEGT. CDR3 in amino acids: CASSTLDRGISPLHF. CDR3 DNA sequence: TGTGCCAGCAGTACACTGGACAGAGGCATTTCACCCCTCCACTTT.

The genes are TRBV18 and TRBJ1-5; 7 bases are shared with TRBD1. The CDR3 consists of 22 residues. Germline V CDR1 and CDR2: KGHSH, LQKENI. The V gene end was trimmed by 1 base and the J gene end by 0 bases; junction bases not matched to a gene: 21. This chain's CDR3 is CASSPRLLDRSSGGNSNQPQHF. CDR3 bases: TGTGCCAGCTCACCACGATTACTGGATCGTTCGTCAGGGGGAAATAGCAATCAGCCCCAGCATTTT.

The chain couples TRBV15 to TRBJ2-1, with D unresolved. V was cut by 6 bases and J by 0 bases, with 6 bases left in between. Per the germline V gene, CDR1 is LNHNV and CDR2 is YYDKDF (reference sequence). The CDR3 covers 13 residues. Here the CDR3 reads CATSLSSYNEQFF. DNA of the CDR3: TGTGCCACCAGTCTAAGCTCCTACAATGAGCAGTTCTTC.

The chain couples TRBV7-2 to TRBJ1-2; D is perhaps TRBD1 (5 bases). CDR1 is SGHTA, CDR2 FQGNSA, per germline. CDR3 length: 13 residues. The V and J ends lost 1 base and 8 bases respectively, with 11 bases between them. The CDR3 reads CASSLVAGQGYTF. The CDR3 DNA is TGTGCCAGCAGCTTAGTGGCAGGGCAGGGCTACACCTTC.

The chain recombines TRBV27 with TRBJ1-1; D is possibly TRBD1 (5 bases). CDR3 length equals 12 residues. In germline, CDR1 is MNHEY, CDR2 SMNVEV (reference sequence). V lost 6 bases and J 6 bases, leaving 11 bases between the germline ends. This chain's CDR3 is CASSLGGAEAFF. CDR3 DNA: TGTGCCAGCAGCCTTGGGGGGGCTGAAGCTTTCTTT.